Sequencing of this TCR beta chain was carried out in a study of identical twins. Study-level findings and limits: Conclusions were based on cross-sectional statistical analysis, without following the same donors. Those out-of-frame alpha sequences shared by twins showed an excess of low generation probability. Memory repertoires showed no such pattern, whereas abundant cord blood beta clonotypes carried fewer insertions.

This CDR3 comprises 13 residues. V lost 5 bases and J lost 5, with 10 bases in between. In germline, CDR1 is MNHEY, CDR2 SVGAGI. TCRdb re-called the 5' RACE reads with MiXCR, one entry per CDR3 protein. The profile shows approximately 1.8 million distinct CDR3 sequences, about 32% of them singletons. Of note for this clonotype: What it binds is unknown.

V and J are TRBV6-5 and TRBJ1-5; D gene ambiguous. The sequence was obtained from a newborn girl in good health. The sequencing sample was made of cord blood. The CDR3 region is CASSRGRYQPQHF. DNA for the CDR3: TGTGCCAGCAGTCGGGGTAGATATCAGCCCCAGCATTTT.